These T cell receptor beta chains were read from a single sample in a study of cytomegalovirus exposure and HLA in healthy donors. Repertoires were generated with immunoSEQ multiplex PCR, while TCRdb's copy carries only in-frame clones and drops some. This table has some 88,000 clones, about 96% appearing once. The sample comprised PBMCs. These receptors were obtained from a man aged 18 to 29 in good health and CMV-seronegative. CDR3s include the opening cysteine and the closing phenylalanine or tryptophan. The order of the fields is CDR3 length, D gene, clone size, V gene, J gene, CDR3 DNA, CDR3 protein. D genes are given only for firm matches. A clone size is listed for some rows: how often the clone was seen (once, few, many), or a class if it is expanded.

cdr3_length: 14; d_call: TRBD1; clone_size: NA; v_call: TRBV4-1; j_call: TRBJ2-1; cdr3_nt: TGCGCCAGCAGCCAACCCGGGACAGGAACCACCCGGTTCTTC; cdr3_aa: CASSQPGTGTTRFF
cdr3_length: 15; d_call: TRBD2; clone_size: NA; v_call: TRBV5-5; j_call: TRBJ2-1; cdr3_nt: TGTGCCAGCAGCATCGGGACTAGCGGGAGTTATGAGCAGTTCTTC; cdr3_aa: CASSIGTSGSYEQFF
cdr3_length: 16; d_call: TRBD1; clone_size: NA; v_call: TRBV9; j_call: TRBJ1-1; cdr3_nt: TGTGCCAGCAGCGCCGACAAGCGGACAGGGCGGGGTGAAGCTTTCTTT; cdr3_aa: CASSADKRTGRGEAFF
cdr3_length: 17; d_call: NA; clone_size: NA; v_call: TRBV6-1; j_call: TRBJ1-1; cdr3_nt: TGTGCCAGCAGTGCCCGTCATGGGAGTTTGGCGAACACTGAAGCTTTCTTT; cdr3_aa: CASSARHGSLANTEAFF
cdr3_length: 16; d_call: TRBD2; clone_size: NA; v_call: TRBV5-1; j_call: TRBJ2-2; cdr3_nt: TGCGCCAGCAGCTTGTACGGGCGGGAGACGTCCGGGGAGCTGTTTTTT; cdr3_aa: CASSLYGRETSGELFF
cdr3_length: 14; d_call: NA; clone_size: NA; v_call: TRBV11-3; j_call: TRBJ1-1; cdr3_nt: TGTGCCAGCAGCTTATCAGGGCTGAACACTGAAGCTTTCTTT; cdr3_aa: CASSLSGLNTEAFF
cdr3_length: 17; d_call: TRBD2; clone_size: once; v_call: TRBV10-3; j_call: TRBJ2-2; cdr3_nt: TGTGCCATCAGAAGGGGACTAGCGGGATTGGACACCGGGGAGCTGTTTTTT; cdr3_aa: CAIRRGLAGLDTGELFF
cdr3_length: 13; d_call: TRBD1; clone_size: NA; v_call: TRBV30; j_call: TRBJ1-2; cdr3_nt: TGTGCCTGTGGCCGGGACAGGCCTTATGGCTACACCTTC; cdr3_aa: CACGRDRPYGYTF
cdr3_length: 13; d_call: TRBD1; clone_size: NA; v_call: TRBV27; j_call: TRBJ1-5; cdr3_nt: TGTGCCAGCAGTAGGACAGGTACTCAGCCCCAGCATTTT; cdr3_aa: CASSRTGTQPQHF
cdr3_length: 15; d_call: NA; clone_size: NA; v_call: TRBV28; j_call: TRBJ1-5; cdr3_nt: TGTGCCAGCAGTTTACGGGGGAGAGGCAATCAGCCCCAGCATTTT; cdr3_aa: CASSLRGRGNQPQHF
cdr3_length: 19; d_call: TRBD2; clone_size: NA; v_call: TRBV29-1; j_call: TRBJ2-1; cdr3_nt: TGCAGCGTTGAAGGTGGACTAGCGGGAGGCGGTATTTCCTACAATGAGCAGTTCTTC; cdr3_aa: CSVEGGLAGGGISYNEQFF
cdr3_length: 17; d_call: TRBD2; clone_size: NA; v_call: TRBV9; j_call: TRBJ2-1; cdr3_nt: TGTGCCAGCAGCGGACAGACTAGCGGGAGGCTGTACAATGAGCAGTTCTTC; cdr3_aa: CASSGQTSGRLYNEQFF
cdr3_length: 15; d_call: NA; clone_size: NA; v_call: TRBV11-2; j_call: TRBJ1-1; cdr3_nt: TGTGCCAGCAGCTTAGAAGACAGAGCGAACACTGAAGCTTTCTTT; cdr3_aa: CASSLEDRANTEAFF
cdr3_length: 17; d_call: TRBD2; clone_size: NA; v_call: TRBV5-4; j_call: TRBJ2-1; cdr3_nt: TGTGCCAGCAGCCGGGCGGGTAGCGGGAGGGTGGAAAATGAGCAGTTCTTC; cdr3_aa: CASSRAGSGRVENEQFF
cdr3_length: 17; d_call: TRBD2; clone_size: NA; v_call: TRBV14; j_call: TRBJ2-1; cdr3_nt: TGTGCCAGCAGCCCTTGGACTAGCGGCTACCCCTACAATGAGCAGTTCTTC; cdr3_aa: CASSPWTSGYPYNEQFF
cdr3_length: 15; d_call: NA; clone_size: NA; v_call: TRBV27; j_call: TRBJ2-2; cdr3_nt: TGTGCCAGCAGTCCCCGCGGCTGGAACACCGGGGAGCTGTTTTTT; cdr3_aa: CASSPRGWNTGELFF
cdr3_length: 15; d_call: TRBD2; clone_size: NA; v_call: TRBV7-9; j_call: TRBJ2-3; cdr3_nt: TGTGCCAGCAGCCGTTCGGGGGGACCCACAGATACGCAGTATTTT; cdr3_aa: CASSRSGGPTDTQYF
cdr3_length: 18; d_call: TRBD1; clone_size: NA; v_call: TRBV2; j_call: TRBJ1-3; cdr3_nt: TGTGCCAGCATCGCCCGAAAGGGACAGGGGGGCGTCTTCGACACCATATATTTT; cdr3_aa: CASIARKGQGGVFDTIYF
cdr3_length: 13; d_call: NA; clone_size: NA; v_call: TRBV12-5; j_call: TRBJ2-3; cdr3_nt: TGTGCTAGTGGCCCAGGGTTGGGAGATACGCAGTATTTT; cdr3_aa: CASGPGLGDTQYF
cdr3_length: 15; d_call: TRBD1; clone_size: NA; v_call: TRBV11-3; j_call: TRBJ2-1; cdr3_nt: TGTGCCAGCAGCGATATAGGACAGGGGTACAATGAGCAGTTCTTC; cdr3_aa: CASSDIGQGYNEQFF
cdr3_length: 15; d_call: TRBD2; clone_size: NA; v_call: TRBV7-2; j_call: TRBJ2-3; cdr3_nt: TGTGCCAGCAGCTTAGTTGCGGGAGTTGCGGATACGCAGTATTTT; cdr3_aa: CASSLVAGVADTQYF
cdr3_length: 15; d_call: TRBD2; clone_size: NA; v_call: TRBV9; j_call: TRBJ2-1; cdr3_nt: TGTGCCAGCAGCGTATCGGGCGGGAGAGGTAATGAGCAGTTCTTC; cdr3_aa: CASSVSGGRGNEQFF
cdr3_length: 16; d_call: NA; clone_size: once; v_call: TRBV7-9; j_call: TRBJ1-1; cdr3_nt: TGTGCCAGCAGCCGCCACAACTCCCCGTCCTCAGGGAGGGCTTTCTTT; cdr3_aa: CASSRHNSPSSGRAFF
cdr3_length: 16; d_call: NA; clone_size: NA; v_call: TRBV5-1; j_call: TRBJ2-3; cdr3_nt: TGCGCCAGCAGCTTGGAGCGAAGCGTCTTCGGAGATACGCAGTATTTT; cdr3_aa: CASSLERSVFGDTQYF
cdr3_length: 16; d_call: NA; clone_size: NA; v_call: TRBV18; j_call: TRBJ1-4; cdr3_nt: TGTGCCAGCTCACCAATGATCACAGGGACTAATGAAAAACTGTTTTTT; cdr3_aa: CASSPMITGTNEKLFF
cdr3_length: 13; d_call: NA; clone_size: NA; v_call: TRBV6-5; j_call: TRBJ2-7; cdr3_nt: TGTGCCAGCAGTAATAGGGGATTCTACGAGCAGTACTTC; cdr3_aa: CASSNRGFYEQYF
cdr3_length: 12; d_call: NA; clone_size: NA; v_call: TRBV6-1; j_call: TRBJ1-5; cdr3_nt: TGTGCCAGCAGTGGACTCAACCAGCCCCAGCATTTT; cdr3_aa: CASSGLNQPQHF
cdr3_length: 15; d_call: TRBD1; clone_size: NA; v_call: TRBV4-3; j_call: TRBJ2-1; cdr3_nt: TGCGCCAGCAGCCAAAGATTGACAGGGGGCGGTGAGCAGTTCTTC; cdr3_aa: CASSQRLTGGGEQFF
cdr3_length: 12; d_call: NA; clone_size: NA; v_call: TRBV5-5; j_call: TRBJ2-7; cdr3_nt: TGTGCCAGCGGAGGCGGCCCCTACGAGCAGTACTTC; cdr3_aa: CASGGGPYEQYF
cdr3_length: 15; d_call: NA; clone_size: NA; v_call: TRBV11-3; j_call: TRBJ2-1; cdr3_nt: TGTGCCAGCAGCCCACGAGAGGGCTCCTACAATGAGCAGTTCTTC; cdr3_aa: CASSPREGSYNEQFF
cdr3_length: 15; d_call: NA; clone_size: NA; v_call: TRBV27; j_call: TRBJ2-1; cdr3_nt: TGTGCCAGCAGTTCGAAGTTGAGCTCCTACAATGAGCAGTTCTTC; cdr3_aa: CASSSKLSSYNEQFF
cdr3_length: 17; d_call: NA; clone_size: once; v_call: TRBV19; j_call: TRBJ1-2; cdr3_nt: TGTGCCAGTAGTATATATATGGGGACTTATACGGACTATGGCTACACCTTC; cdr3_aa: CASSIYMGTYTDYGYTF
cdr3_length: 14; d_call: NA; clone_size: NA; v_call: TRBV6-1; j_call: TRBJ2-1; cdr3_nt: TGTGCCAGCAGTGCGGGGGTCGCCTACAATGAGCAGTTCTTC; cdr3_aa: CASSAGVAYNEQFF
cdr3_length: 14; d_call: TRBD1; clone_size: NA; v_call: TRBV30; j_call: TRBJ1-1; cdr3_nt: TGTGCCTGGAGTGGACAGGGGAGGATTTGGAAAGCTTTCTTT; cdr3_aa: CAWSGQGRIWKAFF
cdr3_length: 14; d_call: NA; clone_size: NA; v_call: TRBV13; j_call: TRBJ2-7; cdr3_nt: TGTGCCAGCAGCTTAGAGATCAGGCCAAACGAGCAGTACTTC; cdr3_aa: CASSLEIRPNEQYF
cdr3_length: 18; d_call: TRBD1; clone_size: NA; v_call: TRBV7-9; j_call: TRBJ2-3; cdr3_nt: TGTGCCAGCAGCTTAGGGACAGGGTATGGTGGGTACGCAGATACGCAGTATTTT; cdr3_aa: CASSLGTGYGGYADTQYF
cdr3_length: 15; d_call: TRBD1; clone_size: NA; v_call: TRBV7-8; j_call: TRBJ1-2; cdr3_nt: TGTGCCAGCAGCTCGCCGGGACAGGGAGGAGGTGGCTACACCTTC; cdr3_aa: CASSSPGQGGGGYTF
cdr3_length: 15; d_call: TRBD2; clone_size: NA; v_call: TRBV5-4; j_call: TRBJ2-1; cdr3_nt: TGTGCCAGCAGCCTAGCGGGAGGCGTCTACAATGAGCAGTTCTTC; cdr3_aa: CASSLAGGVYNEQFF
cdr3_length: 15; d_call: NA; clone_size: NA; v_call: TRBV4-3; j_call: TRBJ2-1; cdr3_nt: TGCGCCAGCAGCCTAAAATCGGGAACGTACAATGAGCAGTTCTTC; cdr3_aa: CASSLKSGTYNEQFF
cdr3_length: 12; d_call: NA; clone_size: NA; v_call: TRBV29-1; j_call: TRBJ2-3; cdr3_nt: TGCAGCGCAGAAACCGGGACAGATACGCAGTATTTT; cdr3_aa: CSAETGTDTQYF
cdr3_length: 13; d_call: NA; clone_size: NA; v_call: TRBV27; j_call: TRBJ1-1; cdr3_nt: TGTGCCAGCAGTTTGGGCCTTAATTCTGAAGCTTTCTTT; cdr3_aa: CASSLGLNSEAFF
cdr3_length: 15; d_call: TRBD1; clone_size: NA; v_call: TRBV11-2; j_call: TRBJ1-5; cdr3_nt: TGTGCCAGCAGCTTAGATGGACAGGGCAATCAGCCCCAGCATTTT; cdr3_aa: CASSLDGQGNQPQHF
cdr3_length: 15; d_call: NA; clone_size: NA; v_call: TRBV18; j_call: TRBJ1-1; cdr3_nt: TGTGCCAGCTCACCACCGGTCCGGGGCGGGGCTGAAGCTTTCTTT; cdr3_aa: CASSPPVRGGAEAFF
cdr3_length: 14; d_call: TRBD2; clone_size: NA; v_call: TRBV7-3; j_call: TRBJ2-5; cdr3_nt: TGTGCCAGCAGCCTAGCGGGAGGACAAGAGACCCAGTACTTC; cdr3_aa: CASSLAGGQETQYF
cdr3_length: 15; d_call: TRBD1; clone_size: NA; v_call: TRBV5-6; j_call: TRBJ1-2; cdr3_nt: TGTGCCAGCAGCCACCACCCGGGACAGGGGCGCGAGGCCACCTTC; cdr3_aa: CASSHHPGQGREATF
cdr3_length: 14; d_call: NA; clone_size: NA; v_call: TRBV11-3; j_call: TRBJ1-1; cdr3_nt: TGTGCCAGCAGCGGCAATATAGGGGTGACTGAAGCTTTCTTT; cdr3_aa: CASSGNIGVTEAFF
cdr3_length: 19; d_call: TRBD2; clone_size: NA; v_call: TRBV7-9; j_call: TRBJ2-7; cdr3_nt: TGTGCCAGCAGCTCCCGACAGGAACCGACTAGCGGGAGCCCCTACGAGCAGTACTTC; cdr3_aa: CASSSRQEPTSGSPYEQYF
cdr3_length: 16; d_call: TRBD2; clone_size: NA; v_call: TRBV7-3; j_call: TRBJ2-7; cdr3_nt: TGTGCCAGCAGCCAGGGACTAGCGGGAGGAGGGTACGAGCAGTACTTC; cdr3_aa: CASSQGLAGGGYEQYF
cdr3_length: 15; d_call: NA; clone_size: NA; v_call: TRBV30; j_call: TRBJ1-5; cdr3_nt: TGTGCCTGGAGACCCGGGACAACTAGCAATCAGCCCCAGCATTTT; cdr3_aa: CAWRPGTTSNQPQHF
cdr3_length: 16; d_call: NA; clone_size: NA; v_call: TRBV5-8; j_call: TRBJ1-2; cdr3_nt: TGTGCCAGCAGCCCACCGACAGGACAGCCCAACTATGGCTACACCTTC; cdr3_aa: CASSPPTGQPNYGYTF
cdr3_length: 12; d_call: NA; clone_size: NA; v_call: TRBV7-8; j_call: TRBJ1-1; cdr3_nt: TGTGCCAGCAGCCGAGGGGGCACTGAAGCTTTCTTT; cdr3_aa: CASSRGGTEAFF
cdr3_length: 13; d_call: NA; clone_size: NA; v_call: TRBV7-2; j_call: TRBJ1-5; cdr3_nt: TGTGCCAGCAGCCCTTACTACGATCAGCCCCAGCATTTT; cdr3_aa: CASSPYYDQPQHF
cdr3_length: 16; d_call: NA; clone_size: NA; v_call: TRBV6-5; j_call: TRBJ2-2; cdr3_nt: TGTGCCAGCAGTTACTATAGGACAGCTAACACCGGGGAGCTGTTTTTT; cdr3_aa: CASSYYRTANTGELFF
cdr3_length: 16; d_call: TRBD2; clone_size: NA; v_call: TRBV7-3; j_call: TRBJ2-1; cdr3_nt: TGTGCCAGCAGCTCCGTTAGCGGGAGGGTATACAATGAGCAGTTCTTC; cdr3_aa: CASSSVSGRVYNEQFF
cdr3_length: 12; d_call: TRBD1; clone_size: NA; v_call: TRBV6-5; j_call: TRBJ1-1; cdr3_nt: TGTGCCAGCGGGACAGGGGTCACTGAAGCTTTCTTT; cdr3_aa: CASGTGVTEAFF
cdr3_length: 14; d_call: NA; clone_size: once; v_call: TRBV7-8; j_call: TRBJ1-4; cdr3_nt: TGTGCCAGCAGCTTACAGTCAACTAATGAAAAACTGTTTTTT; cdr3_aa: CASSLQSTNEKLFF
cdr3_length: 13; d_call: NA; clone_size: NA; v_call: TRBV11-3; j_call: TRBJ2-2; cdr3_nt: TGTGCCAGCAGCTTCGGGGGTGGCGGGGAGCTGTTTTTT; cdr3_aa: CASSFGGGGELFF
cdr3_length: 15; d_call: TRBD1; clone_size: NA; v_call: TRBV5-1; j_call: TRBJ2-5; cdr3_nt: TGCGCCAGCAGCTTGGATACAGGGGGCCGAGAGACCCAGTACTTC; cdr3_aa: CASSLDTGGRETQYF
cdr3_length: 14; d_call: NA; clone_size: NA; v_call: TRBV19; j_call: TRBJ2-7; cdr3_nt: TGTGCCAGTCAACCTTCGGGGTCCTACTACGAGCAGTACTTC; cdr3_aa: CASQPSGSYYEQYF